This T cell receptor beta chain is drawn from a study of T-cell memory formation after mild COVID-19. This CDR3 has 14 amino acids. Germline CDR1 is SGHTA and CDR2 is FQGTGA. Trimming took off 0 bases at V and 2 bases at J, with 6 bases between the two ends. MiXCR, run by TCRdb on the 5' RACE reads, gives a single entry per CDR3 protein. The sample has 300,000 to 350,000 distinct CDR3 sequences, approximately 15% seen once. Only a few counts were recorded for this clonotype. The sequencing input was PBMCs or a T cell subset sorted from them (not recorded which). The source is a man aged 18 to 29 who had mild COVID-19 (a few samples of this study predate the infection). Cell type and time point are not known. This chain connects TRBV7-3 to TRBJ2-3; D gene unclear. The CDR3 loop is CASSLTGYTDTQYF. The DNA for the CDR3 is TGTGCCAGCAGCTTAACTGGGTACACAGATACGCAGTATTTT.